The next 25 T cell receptor beta chains were all read from a single sample in a study of cytomegalovirus exposure and HLA in healthy donors. PCR primers comprised 60 Vbeta and 13 Jbeta primers. The method was immunoSEQ multiplex PCR; TCRdb's version includes in-frame clones alone and lacks a portion of them. The sample lists around 150,000 clones, approximately 83% occurring once. The material sequenced was PBMCs. Source of these receptors: a man between 18 and 29 years old in good health and CMV-seropositive.

The rearrangement uses TRBV18 and TRBJ1-2; a weak D match, TRBD1 (6 bases). Germline V lookup: CDR1 KGHSH, CDR2 LQKENI. The V end lost 2 bases, the J end lost 8 bases, and 12 bases lay between the germline ends. The CDR3 is made up of 13 amino acids. In DNA form, the CDR3 reads TGTGCCAGCTCACCATCCACCGGGACAGGCTACACCTTC. It yields the protein CASSPSTGTGYTF.

V gene TRBV5-1 combines with J gene TRBJ2-7; 16 bases match TRBD2. CDR3 length equals 19 residues. The junction had 14 bases not matched to a gene; V was cut back by 4 bases and J by 4 bases. Germline assignment: CDR1 SGHRS and CDR2 YFSETQ. CDR3 DNA: TGCGCCAGCAGCATTTTCCCCGGGACTAGCGGGGGGGGGAATTACGAGCAGTACTTC. Protein: CASSIFPGTSGGGNYEQYF.

The rearrangement uses TRBV4-1 and TRBJ1-2; D might be TRBD1 (5 bases). Per the germline V gene, CDR1 is MGHRA and CDR2 is YSYEKL. V dropped 0 bases and J dropped 6 bases, with 5 bases sitting between them. The CDR3 covers 12 residues. The CDR3 DNA reads as TGCGCCAGCAGCCAAGAGGGGCATGGCTACACCTTC. Its translation is CASSQEGHGYTF.

The J gene is TRBJ1-2, the V gene TRBV11-1, with D possibly TRBD1 on 6 matching bases. Trimming stripped 5 bases from V and 5 bases from J, with 15 bases between. Germline-derived CDR1 and CDR2 are SGHAT and FQDESV (reference sequence). The CDR3 is made up of 14 amino acids. CDR3 sequence: CASSPGADLYGYTF. CDR3 sequence (DNA): TGTGCCAGCAGCCCAGGGGCGGATTTGTATGGCTACACCTTC.

The V gene is TRBV19, the J gene TRBJ1-2; D may be TRBD1 (6 bases). Trimming removed 6 bases from V and 4 bases from J, with 27 bases in between. Germline V CDR1 and CDR2: LNHDA, SQIVND (reference sequence). The CDR3 is 18 residues long. CDR3 amino acids: CASRNPPHDRTLPYGYTF. Here the CDR3 DNA reads TGTGCCAGTAGAAACCCCCCTCATGACAGGACGCTACCCTATGGCTACACCTTC.

The chain joins TRBV7-2 to TRBJ1-4; maybe TRBD1 (6 bases). Looked up from germline, CDR1 is SGHTA and CDR2 is FQGNSA. The CDR3 is 14 amino acids. Trimming left V 0 bases short and J 7 bases short, with 9 bases between. CDR3: CASSLAPGVEKLFF. DNA for the CDR3: TGTGCCAGCAGCTTAGCACCAGGGGTTGAAAAACTGTTTTTT.

This clone showed up just once. This chain links TRBV6-5 with TRBJ1-1; the match to TRBD1 covers 8 bases. Germline CDR1 and CDR2: MNHEY and SVGAGI. After removal of 4 bases from V and 6 bases from J, the junction contained 10 bases not matched to a gene. The CDR3 covers 15 residues. DNA for the CDR3: TGTGCCAGCAGTTCCCGGACAGGGTCGACGCCTGAAGCTTTCTTT. Encoded protein: CASSSRTGSTPEAFF.

This clone showed up just a few times. The chain couples TRBV11-3 to TRBJ2-3; 8 nucleotides align to TRBD2. This CDR3 region has 15 residues. From germline, CDR1 is SGHNT and CDR2 YENEEA. J lost 2 bases, V lost 0 bases, and 1 base had no gene match. The CDR3 protein is CASSLEAGDTDTQYF. As DNA, the CDR3 is TGTGCCAGCAGCTTAGAAGCGGGGGACACAGATACGCAGTATTTT.

The chain has TRBV5-1 and TRBJ2-2; D unclear. The V and J ends lost 3 bases and 5 bases respectively, with 5 bases between them. CDR1 and CDR2 from the germline V gene are SGHRS and YFSETQ. This CDR3 has 12 amino acids. This CDR3 is CASSSRTGELFF. DNA of the CDR3: TGCGCCAGCAGCTCCAGGACCGGGGAGCTGTTTTTT.

This rearrangement joins TRBV28 to TRBJ2-7, with unresolved D. The CDR3 sequence is 14 residues long. V dropped 5 bases and J dropped 5 bases, with 16 bases sitting between them. Looked up from germline, CDR1 is MDHEN and CDR2 is SYDVKM. CDR3 in amino acids: CASSPLYFDNEQYF. The CDR3 nucleotides are TGTGCCAGCAGTCCCCTTTATTTCGACAACGAGCAGTACTTC. The full variable domain, rest sourced from reference TRBV28 and TRBJ2-7, is DVKVTQSSRYLVKRTGEKVFLECVQDMDHENMFWYRQDPGLGLRLIYFSYDVKMKEKGDIPEGYSVSREKKERFSLILESASTNQTSMYLCASSPLYFDNEQYFGPGTRLTVT.

The chain combines TRBV5-1 with TRBJ1-1, with a possible D match to TRBD1 (5 bases). CDR3 size: 12 residues. The germline V and J ends were trimmed by 4 bases and 11 bases, with 15 bases remaining between them. The germline V gene encodes CDR1 SGHRS and CDR2 YFSETQ. CDR3 sequence: CASSHPGGWAFF. The CDR3 coding sequence is TGCGCCAGCAGCCACCCGGGGGGTTGGGCTTTCTTT.

This clone was observed a few times. The chain couples TRBV30 to TRBJ1-1; D possibly corresponds to TRBD1 (5 bases). CDR1 and CDR2 (germline): GTSNPN, SVGIG (reference sequence). The CDR3 has 13 residues. V was clipped by 1 base and J by 0 bases, with 6 bases between them. The CDR3, as DNA: TGTGCCTGGAGTGCACAGGTGAACACTGAAGCTTTCTTT. Protein product: CAWSAQVNTEAFF. The full variable domain, with the rest looked up from reference TRBV30 and TRBJ1-1, is SQTIHQWPATLVQPVGSPLSLECTVEGTSNPNLYWYRQAAGRGLQLLFYSVGIGQISSEVPQNLSASRPQDRQFILSSKKLLLSDSGFYLCAWSAQVNTEAFFGQGTRLTVV.

CDR3 DNA: TGCAGCGTCCCGACAGGCTATGGCTACACCTTC. Translated: CSVPTGYGYTF. This chain joins TRBV29-1 and TRBJ1-2, with D maybe TRBD1 (6 bases). Trimming took off 6 bases at V and 4 bases at J, with 9 bases between the two ends. The length of the CDR3 is 11 residues. Germline V gene sequence: CDR1 SQVTM, CDR2 ANQGSEA.

The V and J genes are TRBV5-4 and TRBJ2-1, with 8 bases that match TRBD2. The length of the CDR3 is 14 residues. Germline V gene sequence: CDR1 SGHNT, CDR2 YYREEE (reference sequence). The trim removed 2 bases at V and 5 bases at J, leaving 3 bases unmatched. CDR3 protein: CASSFLGGDNEQFF. For the CDR3, the DNA is TGTGCCAGCAGCTTCCTCGGGGGGGACAATGAGCAGTTCTTC. Together with reference TRBV5-4 and TRBJ2-1, the CDR3 gives the full variable domain: ETGVTQSPTHLIKTRGQQVTLRCSSQSGHNTVSWYQQALGQGPQFIFQYYREEENGRGNFPPRFSGLQFPNYSSELNVNALELDDSALYLCASSFLGGDNEQFFGPGTRLTVL.

The chain combines TRBV19 with TRBJ2-5, with TRBD2 matching over 7 bases. Trimming removed 7 bases from V and 5 bases from J; junction bases left unmatched: 10. The CDR3 is 14 amino acids. CDR1 and CDR2 from the germline V gene are LNHDA and SQIVND (reference sequence). The CDR3 is CASTASGGRETQYF. CDR3 sequence (DNA): TGTGCCAGTACCGCTTCGGGGGGACGGGAGACCCAGTACTTC.

DNA of the CDR3: TGTGCCAGCAGCCGGGGCGACAGGCCCTACGAGCAGTACTTC. Residues: CASSRGDRPYEQYF. The chain carries TRBV7-2 and TRBJ2-7; perhaps TRBD1 as D (6 bases). V lost 5 bases to trimming and J lost 2 bases, with 13 bases between them. The V gene's germline CDR1 is SGHTA and CDR2 FQGNSA. The CDR3 has 14 residues. The whole variable domain, filled in from reference TRBV7-2 and TRBJ2-7, reads GAGVSQSPSNKVTEKGKDVELRCDPISGHTALYWYRQSLGQGLEFLIYFQGNSAPDKSGLPSDRFSAERTGGSVSTLTIQRTQQEDSAVYLCASSRGDRPYEQYFGPGTRLTVT.

The rearrangement joins TRBV29-1 to TRBJ2-3, with D possibly being TRBD2 (6 bases). Germline values: CDR1 SQVTM, CDR2 ANQGSEA. V lost 1 base to trimming and J lost 2 bases, with 16 bases between them. CDR3 length: 16 residues. CDR3 protein: CSVEGVASVDTDTQYF. Written as DNA, the CDR3 is TGCAGCGTTGAAGGGGTTGCTAGCGTCGACACAGATACGCAGTATTTT.

The chain employs TRBV6-6 and TRBJ1-2, with D possibly matching TRBD1 (5 bases). V lost 0 bases and J lost 4, with 15 bases in between. Germline V gene sequence: CDR1 MNHNY, CDR2 SVGAGI (reference sequence). The CDR3 is made up of 16 amino acids. CDR3 loop: CASSYSTDTLLYGYTF. CDR3 nucleotide sequence: TGTGCCAGCAGTTACTCGACGGACACCCTCCTCTATGGCTACACCTTC.

The chain has TRBV30 and TRBJ1-2, with TRBD1 matching over 7 bases. This CDR3 has 14 amino acids. Germline V gives CDR1 GTSNPN, CDR2 SVGIG (reference sequence). The V and J ends lost 3 bases and 6 bases, in that order; junction bases with no gene match: 10. The CDR3 reads CAWRGGTGADGYTF. In DNA, the CDR3 is TGTGCCTGGAGGGGGGGAACAGGGGCCGATGGCTACACCTTC. Based on the CDR3 plus reference TRBV30 and TRBJ1-2, the full variable domain is SQTIHQWPATLVQPVGSPLSLECTVEGTSNPNLYWYRQAAGRGLQLLFYSVGIGQISSEVPQNLSASRPQDRQFILSSKKLLLSDSGFYLCAWRGGTGADGYTFGSGTRLTVV.

This clone was seen a few times. V is TRBV19 and J is TRBJ1-6, with D hard to call. V was cut by 5 bases and J by 7 bases, with 15 bases left in between. The CDR3 is 15 residues long. Germline CDR1 and CDR2: LNHDA and SQIVND (reference sequence). The DNA for the CDR3 is TGTGCCAGTAGTCTTGTGGAGGACCCAAATTCACCCCTCCACTTT. It is translated as CASSLVEDPNSPLHF. Full variable domain (outside the CDR3, taken from reference TRBV19 and TRBJ1-6): DGGITQSPKYLFRKEGQNVTLSCEQNLNHDAMYWYRQDPGQGLRLIYYSQIVNDFQKGDIAEGYSVSREKKESFPLTVTSAQKNPTAFYLCASSLVEDPNSPLHFGNGTRLTVT.

This chain uses TRBV2 with TRBJ2-3; no clear D gene. Trimming took 8 bases from V and 6 from J, leaving 12 bases between them. Germline values: CDR1 SNHLY, CDR2 FYNNEI. The CDR3 is 12 residues long. This CDR3 is CASAAFGDTQYF. The CDR3 DNA sequence: TGTGCCAGCGCGGCATTCGGGGATACGCAGTATTTT.

This rearrangement joins TRBV18 to TRBJ1-1; D remains ambiguous. The CDR3 covers 16 residues. CDR1 is KGHSH, CDR2 LQKENI, per germline. V was cut by 3 bases and J by 0 bases, with 14 bases left in between. The CDR3 sequence: CASSPGVTAMNTEAFF. Written as DNA, the CDR3 is TGTGCCAGCTCACCGGGAGTAACAGCGATGAACACTGAAGCTTTCTTT.

The V call is TRBV7-9, the J call TRBJ1-6; D unresolved. CDR1 and CDR2 (germline): SEHNR, FQNEAQ (reference sequence). Deletions cut 4 bases from V and 7 bases from J, with 5 bases between. The length of the CDR3 is 12 residues. The CDR3 nucleotides read TGTGCCAGCAGCTCCCCAAATTCACCCCTCCACTTT. Translation: CASSSPNSPLHF.

The genes are TRBV19 and TRBJ2-5; D might be TRBD2 (6 bases). V lost 5 bases and J 0 bases, leaving 13 bases between the germline ends. This CDR3 contains 15 residues. The germline V gene has CDR1 LNHDA and CDR2 SQIVND (reference sequence). CDR3: CASSPGGKYQETQYF. CDR3 in DNA: TGTGCCAGTAGTCCCGGGGGAAAGTACCAAGAGACCCAGTACTTC.

J is TRBJ1-1 and V is TRBV5-1; 10 bases are a match to TRBD1. The CDR3 has 14 residues. Unmatched junction bases numbered 10, after V lost 4 bases and J lost 10 bases. Germline CDR1 and CDR2: SGHRS and YFSETQ. CDR3 coding DNA: TGCGCCAGCAGCCGGGACAGGGGAACCCCAAGAGCTTTCTTT. Translated: CASSRDRGTPRAFF.